Below are 31 T cell receptor beta chains sequenced from a single sample in a study of blood T cell repertoires in COVID-19. The assay was immunoSEQ multiplex PCR, and TCRdb's table has in-frame clones only and misses some. The top ten clones hold just under 6% of a sample with some 80,000 clones, about 85% of them seen once. Sequenced sample: peripheral blood. All receptors derive from a man aged 60 to 69 with active or convalescent COVID-19.

This clone has only a few counts. The rearrangement joins TRBV19 to TRBJ1-2, with TRBD1 identical over 7 bases. The V segment lost 3 bases and the J segment 8 bases; nucleotides outside the gene matches: 9. The CDR3 extends over 14 amino acids. Germline CDR1 LNHDA, CDR2 SQIVND (reference sequence). The CDR3 sequence: CASSMDGDSSGYTF. CDR3 DNA: TGTGCCAGTAGTATGGACGGGGACAGTTCGGGCTACACCTTC.

This sequence joins TRBV9 and TRBJ2-1; 9 bases agree with TRBD1. The CDR3 sequence is 15 residues long. Germline V gene sequence: CDR1 SGDLS, CDR2 YYNGEE. The V gene end was trimmed by 4 bases and the J gene end by 7 bases; junction bases not matched to a gene: 9. The CDR3 reads CASSRRGGTGNEQFF. The DNA of the CDR3 is TGTGCCAGCAGCAGGCGAGGGGGGACAGGGAATGAGCAGTTCTTC. Combining the CDR3 with reference TRBV9 and TRBJ2-1 gives the whole variable domain DSGVTQTPKHLITATGQRVTLRCSPRSGDLSVYWYQQSLDQGLQFLIQYYNGEERAKGNILERFSAQQFPDLHSELNLSSLELGDSALYFCASSRRGGTGNEQFFGPGTRLTVL.

CDR3 sequence: CASSHGTGEYGYTF. The DNA for the CDR3 is TGTGCCAGCAGCCACGGGACAGGGGAATATGGCTACACCTTC. The chain uses TRBV4-2 and TRBJ1-2; 10 nucleotides match TRBD1. There are 14 residues in the CDR3. Germline V gives CDR1 LGHNA, CDR2 YNFKEQ. V lost 3 bases and J lost 5; bases outside the gene matches: 3.

The chain couples TRBV7-2 to TRBJ1-5; 7 positions agree with TRBD1. Germline values: CDR1 SGHTA, CDR2 FQGNSA. Trimming removed 4 bases from V and 6 bases from J; junction bases left unmatched: 9. The CDR3 spans 15 residues. The CDR3 coding sequence is TGTGCCAGCAGCTCCGGGACAGCGACAAGTCAGCCCCAGCATTTT. The encoded protein is CASSSGTATSQPQHF.

The chain couples TRBV7-2 to TRBJ2-1; D uncertain. Germline V lookup: CDR1 SGHTA, CDR2 FQGNSA. The CDR3 extends over 15 amino acids. Trimming pared 3 bases from V and 0 bases from J, leaving 9 bases between. For the CDR3, the DNA is TGTGCCAGCAGCTTGAGGCGAAGCTCCTACAATGAGCAGTTCTTC. Translating it yields CASSLRRSSYNEQFF.

This clone was counted only a few times. In nucleotides, the CDR3 is TGTGCCAGCAGCTCGACCTCAGGGGTTTACAATGAGCAGTTCTTC. This sequence encodes CASSSTSGVYNEQFF. The chain joins TRBV5-4 to TRBJ2-1; a weak D match, TRBD1 (6 bases). CDR1 SGHNT and CDR2 YYREEE come from the germline V gene (reference sequence). The CDR3 sequence is 15 residues long. With 3 bases removed from V and 4 bases from J, the gap between germline ends came to 14 bases. Together with reference TRBV5-4 and TRBJ2-1, the CDR3 gives the full variable domain: ETGVTQSPTHLIKTRGQQVTLRCSSQSGHNTVSWYQQALGQGPQFIFQYYREEENGRGNFPPRFSGLQFPNYSSELNVNALELDDSALYLCASSSTSGVYNEQFFGPGTRLTVL.

The J gene is TRBJ2-5, the V gene TRBV5-5; tentatively, D is TRBD1 (6 bases). CDR1 and CDR2 (germline): SGHKS, YYEKEE (reference sequence). V was cut by 2 bases and J by 4 bases, with 15 bases left in between. The CDR3 sequence is 15 residues long. For the CDR3, the DNA is TGTGCCAGCAGCTTAGTTCGTCAGGGGCTAGAGACCCAGTACTTC. Translation: CASSLVRQGLETQYF.

The chain combines TRBV4-2 with TRBJ2-4; perhaps TRBD2 as D (8 bases). With 0 bases removed from V and 6 bases from J, the gap between germline ends came to 15 bases. Looked up from germline, CDR1 is LGHNA and CDR2 is YNFKEQ. The CDR3 sequence is 16 residues long. CDR3 in amino acids: CASSQDNRGLGNIQYF. CDR3 coding DNA: TGTGCCAGCAGCCAAGATAACAGGGGACTAGGAAACATTCAGTACTTC.

This chain connects TRBV5-1 to TRBJ1-6, with 9 bases identical to TRBD1. The CDR3 is 17 residues long. The germline V gene encodes CDR1 SGHRS and CDR2 YFSETQ. Unmatched junction bases numbered 14, after V lost 3 bases and J lost 10 bases. In DNA, the CDR3 is TGCGCCAGCAGCTCCGCGGGACAGGGCGACCCGGGCTCACCCCTCCACTTT. It encodes CASSSAGQGDPGSPLHF.

J is TRBJ2-2 and V is TRBV10-3; D unresolved. Trimming removed 3 bases from V and 1 base from J, with 3 bases in between. Germline values: CDR1 ENHRY, CDR2 SYGVKD. CDR3 length: 13 amino acids. The CDR3 protein is CAISDRNTGELFF. CDR3 in DNA: TGTGCCATCAGTGACAGGAACACCGGGGAGCTGTTTTTT.

The V and J genes are TRBV18 and TRBJ1-1, with 11 bases that match TRBD1. This CDR3 contains 16 residues. The V segment lost 3 bases and the J segment 4 bases; nucleotides outside the gene matches: 7. Per the germline V gene, CDR1 is KGHSH and CDR2 is LQKENI. CDR3 sequence (DNA): TGTGCCAGCTCACCCCTGGACAGGGGGCGGGGCACTGAAGCTTTCTTT. It is translated as CASSPLDRGRGTEAFF.

The genes are TRBV7-2 and TRBJ2-5, with a tentative D call TRBD1 (6 bases). There are 13 residues in the CDR3. Germline V gives CDR1 SGHTA, CDR2 FQGNSA. The V end lost 5 bases, the J end lost 5 bases, and 12 bases lay between the germline ends. The DNA for the CDR3 is TGTGCCAGCAGCATCACAGGGAAGGAGACCCAGTACTTC. Translating it yields CASSITGKETQYF. The entire variable domain, with the rest obtained from reference TRBV7-2 and TRBJ2-5, is as follows: GAGVSQSPSNKVTEKGKDVELRCDPISGHTALYWYRQSLGQGLEFLIYFQGNSAPDKSGLPSDRFSAERTGGSVSTLTIQRTQQEDSAVYLCASSITGKETQYFGPGTRLLVL.

This clone was seen only a few times. This sequence joins TRBV20-1 and TRBJ1-1; TRBD1 might be the D (5 bases). V was cut by 3 bases and J by 6 bases, with 8 bases left in between. The CDR3 is made up of 11 amino acids. In germline, CDR1 is DFQATT, CDR2 SNEGSKA (reference sequence). CDR3 DNA: TGCAGTGCTAGGGGGGACTCTGAAGCTTTCTTT. Translated: CSARGDSEAFF.

This chain joins TRBV4-3 and TRBJ2-7; D uncertain. The CDR3 totals 15 residues. V was shortened by 1 base and J by 0 bases, with 10 bases between the two germline ends. Germline CDR1 and CDR2: LGHNA and YSLEER. The CDR3 DNA is TGCGCCAGCAGCCAAGGGCTGGGCCCCTCCTACGAGCAGTACTTC. Translating gives CASSQGLGPSYEQYF.

The V call is TRBV5-1, the J call TRBJ2-5; a weak D match, TRBD1 (6 bases). The germline gives CDR1 SGHRS, CDR2 YFSETQ. This CDR3 comprises 13 residues. V lost 7 bases and J lost 2, with 12 bases in between. The CDR3 region is CASSRTVQETQYF. The CDR3 DNA is TGCGCCAGCTCTAGGACAGTTCAAGAGACCCAGTACTTC.

The CDR3: CASSQGQASSYEQYF. The CDR3 DNA reads TGCGCCAGCAGCCAAGGACAGGCTAGCTCCTACGAGCAGTACTTC. This chain joins TRBV4-1 and TRBJ2-7; TRBD1 is a possible D gene (6 bases). CDR3 size: 15 residues. CDR1 is MGHRA and CDR2 is YSYEKL in the germline V gene. V lost 1 base and J 0 bases, leaving 10 bases between the germline ends.

V gene TRBV27 combines with J gene TRBJ1-3; TRBD1 aligns across 9 bases. V shed 4 bases and J 4 bases; nucleotides not matched to a gene: 11. The CDR3 totals 17 residues. Germline assignment: CDR1 MNHEY and CDR2 SMNVEV (reference sequence). The CDR3 loop is CASSSGTGWPWGNTIYF. CDR3 DNA: TGTGCCAGCAGTTCGGGGACAGGGTGGCCTTGGGGAAACACCATATATTTT.

The V gene is TRBV6-2 or TRBV6-3, the J gene TRBJ1-1; the D gene is possibly TRBD1 (5 bases). The V end was cut by 2 bases, the J end by 1 base, with 11 bases between. This CDR3 comprises 15 residues. Germline values: CDR1 MNHEY, CDR2 SVGEGT. CDR3 residues: CASSYIRAENTEAFF. CDR3 in DNA: TGTGCCAGCAGTTACATCAGGGCCGAGAACACTGAAGCTTTCTTT.

V usage is TRBV7-9 and J usage is TRBJ1-1; maybe TRBD1 (6 bases). The CDR3 totals 17 residues. Germline lookup yields CDR1 SEHNR and CDR2 FQNEAQ (reference sequence). The germline V and J ends were trimmed by 5 bases and 4 bases, with 23 bases remaining between them. CDR3 protein: CASSPPGTPRKGTEAFF. The CDR3 DNA reads as TGTGCCAGCAGCCCCCCGGGGACACCCCGGAAGGGCACTGAAGCTTTCTTT.

The genes are TRBV6-6 and TRBJ2-7; perhaps TRBD2 as D (5 bases). Germline V lookup: CDR1 MNHNY, CDR2 SVGAGI (reference sequence). Trimming pared 4 bases from V and 5 bases from J, leaving 15 bases between. The CDR3 runs 14 residues. As DNA, the CDR3 is TGTGCCAGCAGTTCCCGGTCTGAGGGAGACGAGCAGTACTTC. It is translated as CASSSRSEGDEQYF.

The gene calls are TRBV6-4 and TRBJ1-2; 7 bases agree with TRBD1. The CDR3 is 13 residues long. Losses at the gene ends were 4 bases for V and 5 bases for J; bases not matched to a gene: 4. Germline CDR1 and CDR2: MRHNA and SNTAGT. The CDR3 protein is CASSAGQLYGYTF. DNA for the CDR3: TGTGCCAGCAGTGCGGGACAGTTGTATGGCTACACCTTC.

This chain uses TRBV18 with TRBJ2-1, with 9 bases aligning to TRBD1. Germline CDR1 is KGHSH and CDR2 is LQKENI. V lost 3 bases, J lost 7 bases, and 7 bases stayed unmatched. The CDR3 is made up of 15 amino acids. CDR3 DNA: TGTGCCAGCTCACCGGTACAGGGGGCGAGAAATGAGCAGTTCTTC. Translating it yields CASSPVQGARNEQFF.

This chain connects TRBV5-6 to TRBJ1-1, with D uncertain. The ends were cut back, 4 bases at V and 0 bases at J, with 4 bases in the middle. The CDR3 is 12 residues long. Germline V gene sequence: CDR1 SGHDT, CDR2 YYEEEE. The CDR3 DNA is TGTGCCAGCAGCCTCTTGAACACTGAAGCTTTCTTT. Translated: CASSLLNTEAFF.

The chain uses TRBV18 and TRBJ2-7, with a weak D call TRBD1 (6 bases). Germline V gene data show CDR1 as KGHSH and CDR2 as LQKENI. The germline V and J ends were trimmed by 2 bases and 7 bases, with 18 bases remaining between them. The CDR3 has 15 residues. As DNA, the CDR3 is TGTGCCAGCTCACCAACCGGGACACGGGGATGGGAGCAGTACTTC. Its protein product is CASSPTGTRGWEQYF.

V usage is TRBV6-6 and J usage is TRBJ1-2; weak D call: TRBD1 (6 bases). Per germline, CDR1 MNHNY and CDR2 SVGAGI (reference sequence). CDR3 length: 15 residues. Deletions cut 6 bases from V and 3 bases from J, with 17 bases between. The CDR3 loop is CASRPTGRLDYGYTF. The DNA of the CDR3 is TGTGCCAGCAGACCGACAGGCCGGTTGGACTATGGCTACACCTTC.

CDR3 sequence (DNA): TGCGCCAGCAGCCGATCTACTAGCGGGGGGGCCTCCTACGAGCAGTACTTC. It encodes CASSRSTSGGASYEQYF. The chain is built from TRBV4-1 and TRBJ2-7, with 13 nucleotides matching TRBD2. The CDR3 totals 17 residues. The V and J ends lost 4 bases and 0 bases, in that order; junction bases with no gene match: 6. Looked up from germline, CDR1 is MGHRA and CDR2 is YSYEKL.

Comments on this clone: At one of its ends the junction is not consistent with the germline gene, which may arise from a read error. The V and J genes are TRBV29-1 and TRBJ2-7, with TRBD1 matching over 8 bases. CDR3 size: 15 residues. From germline, CDR1 is SQVTM and CDR2 ANQGSEA. In DNA, the CDR3 is TGCAGCGCTGCTTCCCCGGGACAGGCCTCCGACGAGCAGTACTTC. Protein product: CSAASPGQASDEQYF.

The chain recombines TRBV3-1 (or the pseudogene TRBV3-2) with TRBJ2-2; D is possibly TRBD1 (5 bases). CDR1 and CDR2 (germline): LGHDT, YNNKEL (reference sequence). Trimming removed 1 base at V and 8 bases at J, with 8 bases between. This CDR3 spans 13 amino acids. CDR3 region: CASSQVQGGELFF. The CDR3 nucleotides are TGTGCCAGCAGCCAAGTCCAGGGAGGGGAGCTGTTTTTT.

The chain carries TRBV7-6 and TRBJ1-2, with 7 bases fitting TRBD1. V shed 1 base and J 2 bases; nucleotides not matched to a gene: 4. Germline CDR1 SGHVS, CDR2 FNYEAQ. The CDR3 is 15 residues long. In DNA, the CDR3 is TGTGCCAGCAGCTTAGATCCAGGGGGGAACTATGGCTACACCTTC. Translation gives CASSLDPGGNYGYTF.

This clone was seen a few times. This chain joins TRBV29-1 and TRBJ1-1; 10 bases are a match to TRBD1. The germline gives CDR1 SQVTM, CDR2 ANQGSEA. This CDR3 region has 14 residues. V shed 6 bases and J 4 bases; nucleotides not matched to a gene: 8. In DNA, the CDR3 is TGCAGCGTAGAGCGGACAGGGGGTATCACTGAAGCTTTCTTT. Its protein is CSVERTGGITEAFF. Complete variable domain (other parts from reference TRBV29-1 and TRBJ1-1): SAVISQKPSRDICQRGTSLTIQCQVDSQVTMMFWYRQQPGQSLTLIATANQGSEATYESGFVIDKFPISRPNLTFSTLTVSNMSPEDSSIYLCSVERTGGITEAFFGQGTRLTVV.

The rearrangement uses TRBV5-1 and TRBJ1-2; D call uncertain. The CDR3 sequence is 12 residues long. V was pared by 0 bases and J by 4 bases, with 4 bases between. Germline CDR1 reads SGHRS; CDR2 reads YFSETQ. Written as DNA, the CDR3 is TGCGCCAGCAGCTTGGCATTCTATGGCTACACCTTC. Its protein product is CASSLAFYGYTF. Complete variable domain (other parts from reference TRBV5-1 and TRBJ1-2): KAGVTQTPRYLIKTRGQQVTLSCSPISGHRSVSWYQQTPGQGLQFLFEYFSETQRNKGNFPGRFSGRQFSNSRSEMNVSTLELGDSALYLCASSLAFYGYTFGSGTRLTVV.